This TCR beta chain was obtained from a study of shared clonotypes between healthy human individuals. About the study: Donor ages ranged 18 to 49 years: a couple of women, a few men.

Between the trimmed V and J ends, which lost 6 bases and 1 base, there was a span of 15 bases. The CDR3 totals 15 residues. Germline V gene sequence: CDR1 MNHEY, CDR2 SVGAGI. The CD4+ fraction was divided into a CD45RA+ naive subset and a CD45RA-negative memory subset. Method: immunoSEQ multiplex PCR; TCRdb's copy keeps in-frame clones and lacks some. This repertoire shows some 1,100,000 clones, more than 75% found once; its top ten account for 0.4% to 0.55%. About this clone itself: Its antigen is not known.

Study results and limitations: Compared with memory subsets, naive subsets generally had larger estimated richness.

The sample was memory CD4+ T cells from PBMCs. Subset described: CD45RA-negative fraction. The TCR comes from a man aged 18 to 35 in good health. Some clones in this sample may be carry-over from other donors' samples. The chain uses TRBV6-5 and TRBJ1-1; D remains unclear. The CDR3 here is CASRPTPGPNTEAFF. The CDR3 DNA sequence: TGTGCCAGCAGACCGACTCCAGGCCCGAACACTGAAGCTTTCTTT.